The 28 T cell receptor beta chains below all came from one sample that was sequenced in a study of T cells in Graves' hyperthyroidism and ophthalmopathy. RNA transcripts gave rise to amplified TCR beta CDR3 regions. The TCR CDR3 first-round RT-PCR relied on the HTBI primer set. TCRdb called the multiplex PCR reads again in MiXCR, with one record for every CDR3 protein. The data show about 99,000 distinct CDR3 sequences, 45% to 50% seen once. Sequenced sample: blood. The receptors shown here come from a middle-aged man with Graves' hyperthyroidism.

This clonotype was seen at least ten times. The rearrangement uses TRBV9 and TRBJ1-6; no reliable D call. CDR3 length: 13 amino acids. The ends were cut back, 8 bases at V and 7 bases at J, with 13 bases in the middle. Germline CDR1 reads SGDLS; CDR2 reads YYNGEE. This CDR3 is CARGRPQNSPLHF. The DNA of the CDR3 is TGTGCCAGAGGGAGGCCTCAAAATTCACCCCTCCACTTT. Complete variable domain (other parts from reference TRBV9 and TRBJ1-6): DSGVTQTPKHLITATGQRVTLRCSPRSGDLSVYWYQQSLDQGLQFLIQYYNGEERAKGNILERFSAQQFPDLHSELNLSSLELGDSALYFCARGRPQNSPLHFGNGTRLTVT.

This clonotype was seen a handful of times. This chain connects TRBV20-1 to TRBJ2-7; 7 positions agree with TRBD2. This CDR3 is 15 amino acids long. The trim removed 3 bases at V and 2 bases at J, leaving 10 bases unmatched. CDR1 DFQATT and CDR2 SNEGSKA come from the germline V gene (reference sequence). DNA of the CDR3: TGCAGTGCTAGGGGGGTTAGCGGGTTGGCCTACGAGCAGTACTTC. Translation: CSARGVSGLAYEQYF.

There are many counts of this clonotype. The V gene is TRBV7-9, the J gene TRBJ2-1, with a tentative D call TRBD1 (5 bases). Trimming took 0 bases from V and 6 from J, leaving 18 bases between them. The CDR3 length is 17 residues. Germline V gene sequence: CDR1 SEHNR, CDR2 FQNEAQ (reference sequence). The CDR3 region is CASSLARRQRRLNEQFF. CDR3 nucleotide sequence: TGTGCCAGCAGCTTAGCGAGGAGACAGAGGCGTCTCAATGAGCAGTTCTTC. Drawing the rest from reference TRBV7-9 and TRBJ2-1, the complete variable domain is DTGVSQNPRHKITKRGQNVTFRCDPISEHNRLYWYRQTLGQGPEFLTYFQNEAQLEKSRLLSDRFSAERPKGSFSTLEIQRTEQGDSAMYLCASSLARRQRRLNEQFFGPGTRLTVL.

The sample holds many counts of this clonotype. V usage is TRBV6-6 and J usage is TRBJ1-4; 8 nucleotides line up with TRBD1. The CDR3 covers 13 residues. The ends lost 7 bases at V and 2 bases at J; junction bases unmatched: 0. Looked up from germline, CDR1 is MNHNY and CDR2 is SVGAGI (reference sequence). The chain's CDR3 is CASNRGTNEKLFF. The CDR3 coding sequence is TGTGCCAGCAACAGGGGGACTAATGAAAAACTGTTTTTT.

This clonotype was seen many times. This rearrangement joins TRBV19 to TRBJ1-2; D is uncertain. V dropped 10 bases and J dropped 0 bases, with 15 bases sitting between them. This CDR3 is 14 amino acids long. Germline V lookup: CDR1 LNHDA, CDR2 SQIVND (reference sequence). The CDR3 is CATKRAGSNYGYTF. The CDR3 coding sequence is TGTGCCACCAAAAGGGCCGGGTCTAACTATGGCTACACCTTC.

Ten or more counts support this clonotype. This rearrangement joins TRBV15 to TRBJ1-5; unclear D gene. The germline V and J ends were trimmed by 0 bases and 11 bases, with 23 bases remaining between them. CDR3 length equals 17 residues. Germline CDR1 and CDR2: LNHNV and YYDKDF (reference sequence). CDR3 sequence reads: CATSRDPQDLNQETQHF. DNA for the CDR3: TGTGCCACCAGCAGAGATCCGCAGGATTTAAACCAAGAGACCCAGCATTTT.

This clonotype occurred many times. In nucleotides, the CDR3 is TGTGCCAGCAGCTTAGCGGGAACCGGGACAGGGTCCCAGGTTAATGAAAAACTGTTTTTT. It yields the protein CASSLAGTGTGSQVNEKLFF. The chain couples TRBV7-9 to TRBJ1-4; 9 bases match TRBD1. Per the germline V gene, CDR1 is SEHNR and CDR2 is FQNEAQ (reference sequence). This CDR3 is built from 20 residues. With 0 bases clipped from V and 4 bases from J, the junction kept 15 bases outside the gene matches.

This clonotype was seen ten or more times. CDR3 sequence reads: CASSFRAGTGVSGNTIYF. The CDR3 nucleotides read TGTGCCAGCAGTTTTAGAGCCGGGACAGGAGTCTCTGGAAACACCATATATTTT. The V call is TRBV2, the J call TRBJ1-3; 8 nucleotides line up with TRBD1. The germline V gene encodes CDR1 SNHLY and CDR2 FYNNEI. V lost 5 bases and J lost 0; bases outside the gene matches: 12. CDR3 length: 18 amino acids.

This clonotype has at least ten counts. V is TRBV19 and J is TRBJ2-4; 7 nucleotides line up with TRBD1. CDR1 is LNHDA and CDR2 is SQIVND in the germline V gene (reference sequence). The CDR3 is 14 residues long. The trim removed 3 bases at V and 9 bases at J, leaving 8 bases unmatched. The CDR3 DNA reads TGTGCCAGTAGTATCAGACAGGGCCGAGCCATTCAGTACTTC. Its translation is CASSIRQGRAIQYF.

About this clonotype itself: This may be a read error: a much more frequent sequence differs by one nucleotide. The chain couples TRBV6-2 or TRBV6-3 to TRBJ1-1, with a tentative D call TRBD1 (5 bases). The germline V gene has CDR1 MNHEY and CDR2 SVGEGT. CDR3 size: 11 residues. CDR3 DNA: TGTGCCAGCAGGAGGGGCACTAAAGCTTTCTTT. Amino acids: CASRRGTKAFF.

This clonotype has at least ten counts. This chain links TRBV29-1 with TRBJ2-1; the match to TRBD2 covers 7 bases. J was trimmed by 5 bases and V by 7 bases; bases with no gene match: 5. The length of the CDR3 is 12 residues. The germline V gene encodes CDR1 SQVTM and CDR2 ANQGSEA. Here the CDR3 reads CSGGGGNNEQFF. CDR3 DNA sequence: TGCAGCGGGGGGGGGGGAAACAATGAGCAGTTCTTC.

The sample holds one count of this clonotype. A much larger clone differs by one base, so this may be a read error. V is TRBV12-3 or TRBV12-4 and J is TRBJ2-7; D may be TRBD1 or TRBD2 (5 bases each). CDR3 length equals 15 residues. CDR3 sequence reads: CASTRRDEYSYGQYF. The CDR3 nucleotides are TGTGCCAGCACACGTCGGGACGAGTACTCCTACGGGCAGTACTTC.

This chain uses TRBV29-1 with TRBJ1-1, with D perhaps TRBD1 (5 bases). The CDR3 spans 16 residues. Germline assignment: CDR1 SQVTM and CDR2 ANQGSEA. Trimming took 1 base from V and 0 from J, leaving 15 bases between them. CDR3 sequence reads: CSVEVAGPTMNTEAFF. CDR3 nucleotides: TGCAGCGTTGAAGTAGCGGGGCCCACAATGAACACTGAAGCTTTCTTT.

V usage is TRBV6-5 and J usage is TRBJ1-1, with D perhaps TRBD1 (5 bases). Germline CDR1 is MNHEY and CDR2 is SVGAGI. Trimming shortened V by 1 base and J by 3 bases, and 21 bases separated the two germline ends. The CDR3 length is 18 residues. The CDR3, as DNA: TGTGCCAGCAGTTACTTTTCACCTTGGGGGGAGGGCGACACTGAAGCTTTCTTT. Translating gives CASSYFSPWGEGDTEAFF.

This clonotype was picked up many times. V usage is TRBV6-1 and J usage is TRBJ2-7; no firm D call. This CDR3 region has 11 residues. Looked up from germline, CDR1 is MNHNS and CDR2 is SASEGT. V was shortened by 7 bases and J by 3 bases, with 7 bases between the two germline ends. This CDR3 reads CASTEIYEQYF. For the CDR3, the DNA is TGTGCCAGCACAGAGATCTACGAGCAGTACTTC.

The chain couples TRBV7-9 to TRBJ2-7; D is tentatively TRBD1 or TRBD2 (5 bases each). V lost 6 bases to trimming and J lost 6 bases, with 15 bases between them. Germline CDR1 and CDR2: SEHNR and FQNEAQ (reference sequence). This CDR3 comprises 13 residues. The DNA of the CDR3 is TGTGCCAGCAGTTCCGAGAGGGGTAGCGAGCAGTACTTC. This sequence encodes CASSSERGSEQYF.

This clonotype came up many times. V and J are TRBV7-3 and TRBJ2-5; possibly TRBD2 for D (6 bases). V lost 5 bases, J lost 5 bases, and 18 bases lay in between. This CDR3 has 15 amino acids. Germline assignment: CDR1 SGHTA and CDR2 FQGTGA. The CDR3 region is CASSRTIGARETQYF. DNA for the CDR3: TGTGCCAGCAGCCGGACTATAGGGGCCAGGGAGACCCAGTACTTC.

The chain couples TRBV18 to TRBJ2-1; perhaps TRBD1 as D (5 bases). Trimming cost V 5 bases and J 3 bases, with 11 bases left between them. The CDR3 runs 14 residues. Per the germline V gene, CDR1 is KGHSH and CDR2 is LQKENI. CDR3 sequence: CASSRQQFYNEQFF. CDR3 in DNA: TGTGCCAGCTCAAGACAGCAGTTCTACAATGAGCAGTTCTTC.

The CDR3 nucleotides are TGTGCCACCAGCAGCGGACAGGGGCGGACAGATACGCAGTATTTT. This sequence encodes CATSSGQGRTDTQYF. V and J are TRBV15 and TRBJ2-3, with 9 bases that match TRBD1. Germline lookup yields CDR1 LNHNV and CDR2 YYDKDF (reference sequence). The ends lost 3 bases at V and 3 bases at J; junction bases unmatched: 4. The CDR3 covers 15 residues.

This clonotype showed up many times. This rearrangement joins TRBV9 to TRBJ1-2; 9 nucleotides agree with TRBD1. CDR3 length: 19 residues. The germline V gene has CDR1 SGDLS and CDR2 YYNGEE. V shed 1 base and J 8 bases; nucleotides not matched to a gene: 21. The CDR3 spells CASSVNEGGETGGAEGYTF. CDR3 nucleotide sequence: TGTGCCAGCAGCGTAAATGAAGGAGGGGAAACAGGGGGCGCTGAGGGCTACACCTTC.

This clonotype has at least ten counts. The chain has TRBV5-1 and TRBJ1-2, with unresolved D. Trimming stripped 5 bases from V and 4 bases from J, with 12 bases between. Germline V CDR1 and CDR2: SGHRS, YFSETQ. The CDR3 runs to 13 residues. The CDR3 protein is CASRSDNFYGYTF. CDR3 bases: TGCGCCAGCAGGTCCGACAATTTCTATGGCTACACCTTC.

This clonotype came up many times. The J gene is TRBJ2-7, the V gene TRBV5-1; 8 bases are shared with TRBD2. The CDR3 totals 16 residues. After removal of 2 bases from V and 5 bases from J, the junction contained 12 bases not matched to a gene. Germline loops: CDR1 SGHRS, CDR2 YFSETQ. The CDR3 here is CASSFTRSGGGDEQYF. CDR3 nucleotide sequence: TGCGCCAGCAGCTTCACACGCTCCGGGGGGGGGGACGAGCAGTACTTC.

A few counts support this clonotype. This rearrangement joins TRBV6-5 to TRBJ2-2; 9 nucleotides match TRBD1. CDR3 size: 16 residues. The V and J ends lost 1 base and 4 bases, in that order; junction bases with no gene match: 4. Looked up from germline, CDR1 is MNHEY and CDR2 is SVGAGI. The chain's CDR3 is CASSYYRGRGTGELFF. The CDR3 region has the DNA TGTGCCAGCAGTTACTACAGGGGGCGCGGCACCGGGGAGCTGTTTTTT.

This sequence joins TRBV4-1 and TRBJ2-3, with 11 bases matching TRBD2. The CDR3 has 16 residues. V lost 3 bases and J lost 3; bases outside the gene matches: 5. Per germline, CDR1 MGHRA and CDR2 YSYEKL. CDR3 DNA sequence: TGCGCCAGCAGCCAGTATAGCGGGGGGGCAACAGATACGCAGTATTTT. Encoded protein: CASSQYSGGATDTQYF.

The J gene is TRBJ2-1, the V gene TRBV2; D remains unclear. Germline V lookup: CDR1 SNHLY, CDR2 FYNNEI. V dropped 10 bases and J dropped 5 bases, with 9 bases sitting between them. This CDR3 has 11 residues. The DNA for the CDR3 is TGTGCCACGTCCCGGGACAATGAGCAGTTCTTC. This codes for CATSRDNEQFF.

This clonotype was picked up many times. The V and J genes are TRBV11-3 and TRBJ2-1, with TRBD1 matching 9 bases. The CDR3 is 14 amino acids. After removal of 3 bases from V and 7 bases from J, the junction contained 4 bases not matched to a gene. Germline assignment: CDR1 SGHNT and CDR2 YENEEA. CDR3 residues: CASSFPDRGNEQFF. In DNA, the CDR3 is TGTGCCAGCAGCTTCCCGGACAGGGGTAATGAGCAGTTCTTC.

The rearrangement uses TRBV20-1 and TRBJ2-1; TRBD2 matches at 12 bases. The CDR3 length is 14 residues. Germline V gene lookup returns CDR1 DFQATT and CDR2 SNEGSKA (reference sequence). Trimming took 5 bases from V and 5 from J; bases not matched to a gene: 4. CDR3 bases: TGCAGTGCTCTACTAGCGGGGGGCCACAATGAGCAGTTCTTC. Its protein is CSALLAGGHNEQFF.

The table lists this clonotype with many counts. The rearrangement joins TRBV10-2 to TRBJ1-1; D is unresolved. The CDR3 has 14 residues. Germline loops: CDR1 WSHSY, CDR2 SAAADI. Between the trimmed V and J ends, which lost 5 bases and 1 base, there was a span of 11 bases. The CDR3 sequence is CASSLFGANTEAFF. As DNA, the CDR3 is TGCGCCAGCAGTCTCTTCGGAGCGAACACTGAAGCTTTCTTT.